Each of the 14 T cell receptor beta chains below was sequenced from the same sample in a study of cytomegalovirus exposure and HLA in healthy donors. PCR used 60 Vbeta primers and 13 Jbeta primers. The method was immunoSEQ multiplex PCR; TCRdb's version includes in-frame clones alone and lacks a portion of them. This table has 150,000 to 200,000 clones, 75% to 85% appearing once. Material: PBMCs. The origin of the receptors is a woman aged 18 to 35 in good health and CMV-seropositive.

The sample holds one count of this clone. V and J are TRBV7-2 and TRBJ2-5, with 11 nucleotides matching TRBD2. With 6 bases clipped from V and 5 bases from J, the junction kept 14 bases outside the gene matches. In germline, CDR1 is SGHTA, CDR2 FQGNSA. The CDR3 has 17 amino acids. The CDR3 spells CASSRDSGGGLGETQYF. Written as DNA, the CDR3 is TGTGCCAGCAGTCGCGATAGCGGGGGGGGCTTGGGGGAGACCCAGTACTTC.

V is TRBV2 and J is TRBJ1-4; 8 bases line up with TRBD1. The V gene's germline CDR1 is SNHLY and CDR2 FYNNEI. Losses at the gene ends were 9 bases for V and 8 bases for J; bases not matched to a gene: 14. The CDR3 contains 15 residues. As DNA, the CDR3 is TGTGCCAGTTCCAGGCAGGGGGCGAAGGAAGAAAAACTGTTTTTT. It encodes CASSRQGAKEEKLFF.

The gene calls are TRBV7-9 and TRBJ2-2, with TRBD1 identical over 9 bases. This CDR3 is built from 16 residues. The germline V gene has CDR1 SEHNR and CDR2 FQNEAQ (reference sequence). Germline trimming cut 2 bases from V and 5 bases from J; bases unmatched to any gene: 6. The CDR3, as DNA: TGTGCCAGCAGCTTAAGAACAGGGGGCGAGACCGGGGAGCTGTTTTTT. As protein: CASSLRTGGETGELFF.

On this clone: One end of the junction fails to match germline, which may point to a read error. The rearrangement uses TRBV9 and TRBJ2-5; D may be TRBD2 (6 bases). CDR3 length equals 13 residues. Looked up from germline, CDR1 is SGDLS and CDR2 is YYNGEE. CDR3 residues: CASSPSEGTQSHF. CDR3 bases: TGTGCCAGCAGCCCCTCAGAAGGGACTCAAAGTCACTTC.

The genes are TRBV15 and TRBJ2-2, with no clear D. The CDR3 runs to 16 residues. Looked up from germline, CDR1 is LNHNV and CDR2 is YYDKDF (reference sequence). The V end lost 0 bases, the J end lost 3 bases, and 11 bases lay between the germline ends. The CDR3 nucleotides are TGTGCCACCAGCAGAGATTTTGGGCGATACACCGGGGAGCTGTTTTTT. Translating it yields CATSRDFGRYTGELFF. The full variable domain, with the rest looked up from reference TRBV15 and TRBJ2-2, is DAMVIQNPRYQVTQFGKPVTLSCSQTLNHNVMYWYQQKSSQAPKLLFHYYDKDFNNEADTPDNFQSRRPNTSFCFLDIRSPGLGDTAMYLCATSRDFGRYTGELFFGEGSRLTVL.

Only one count was recorded for this clone. The chain is built from TRBV7-6 and TRBJ2-7; the D gene is possibly TRBD2 (5 bases). Germline lookup yields CDR1 SGHVS and CDR2 FNYEAQ. Between the trimmed V and J ends, which lost 2 bases and 3 bases, there was a span of 8 bases. The CDR3 extends over 13 amino acids. The CDR3 DNA follows: TGTGCCAGCAGCTTAAGACGGGGCTACGAGCAGTACTTC. Its protein is CASSLRRGYEQYF.

A note on this clone: A read error may account for a junction end that differs from germline. The V and J genes are TRBV7-7 and TRBJ1-1; D gene uncertain. There are 13 residues in the CDR3. From germline, CDR1 is SSHAT and CDR2 FNYEAQ (reference sequence). The DNA of the CDR3 is TGTGCTAGCAGCTTTACGGTGAACACTGAAGCTTTCTTT. This sequence encodes CASSFTVNTEAFF.

This clone showed up just a few times. V and J are TRBV6-1 and TRBJ1-2; D is unresolved. The length of the CDR3 is 15 residues. V was cut by 3 bases and J by 0 bases, with 11 bases left in between. Per germline, CDR1 MNHNS and CDR2 SASEGT. Here the CDR3 reads CASSDTYFSNYGYTF. DNA of the CDR3: TGTGCCAGCAGTGATACTTATTTCTCTAACTATGGCTACACCTTC.

The chain combines TRBV5-4 with TRBJ2-3, with TRBD1 as a possible D gene (6 bases). The length of the CDR3 is 16 residues. Germline V gene data show CDR1 as SGHNT and CDR2 as YYREEE (reference sequence). V was shortened by 1 base and J by 2 bases, with 14 bases between the two germline ends. CDR3 in DNA: TGTGCCAGCAGCTTGACCCAGGGGCCACCCACAGATACGCAGTATTTT. Its translation: CASSLTQGPPTDTQYF.

This clone was recorded only once. The chain couples TRBV6-5 to TRBJ2-7, with D possibly being TRBD1 (6 bases). CDR1 and CDR2 (germline): MNHEY, SVGAGI. This CDR3 region has 13 residues. Trimming stripped 5 bases from V and 3 bases from J, with 11 bases between. The CDR3 reads CASSRQVYYEQYF. CDR3 sequence (DNA): TGTGCCAGCAGTCGACAGGTATACTACGAGCAGTACTTC.

The V gene is TRBV5-6, the J gene TRBJ2-3; D may be TRBD2 (6 bases). The CDR3 is 15 amino acids. Trimming took off 4 bases at V and 2 bases at J, with 14 bases between the two ends. Germline loops: CDR1 SGHDT, CDR2 YYEEEE. CDR3 residues: CASSTGTGYTDTQYF. The CDR3 DNA follows: TGTGCCAGCAGCACTGGGACTGGTTACACAGATACGCAGTATTTT.

This sequence joins TRBV2 and TRBJ1-3, with D possibly being TRBD1 (6 bases). Trimming took 5 bases from V and 0 from J, leaving 14 bases between them. CDR1 SNHLY and CDR2 FYNNEI come from the germline V gene. There are 16 residues in the CDR3. The CDR3 coding sequence is TGTGCCAGCAGTCAAGAGACAGGAGCCTCTGGAAACACCATATATTTT. Translation: CASSQETGASGNTIYF.

The chain joins TRBV27 to TRBJ2-7; D is possibly TRBD2 (5 bases). V shed 0 bases and J shed 2 bases, with 8 bases lying between them. The germline V gene has CDR1 MNHEY and CDR2 SMNVEV (reference sequence). This CDR3 spans 14 amino acids. This CDR3 reads CASSLSAAAYEQYF. Here the CDR3 DNA reads TGTGCCAGCAGTTTATCAGCGGCAGCCTACGAGCAGTACTTC.

This chain links TRBV6-1 with TRBJ1-5; no definite D call. The CDR3 extends over 13 amino acids. The V end was cut by 2 bases, the J end by 4 bases, with 6 bases between. Germline-derived CDR1 and CDR2 are MNHNS and SASEGT. This chain's CDR3 is CASSEYRNQPQHF. CDR3 coding DNA: TGTGCCAGCAGTGAATATCGGAATCAGCCCCAGCATTTT.